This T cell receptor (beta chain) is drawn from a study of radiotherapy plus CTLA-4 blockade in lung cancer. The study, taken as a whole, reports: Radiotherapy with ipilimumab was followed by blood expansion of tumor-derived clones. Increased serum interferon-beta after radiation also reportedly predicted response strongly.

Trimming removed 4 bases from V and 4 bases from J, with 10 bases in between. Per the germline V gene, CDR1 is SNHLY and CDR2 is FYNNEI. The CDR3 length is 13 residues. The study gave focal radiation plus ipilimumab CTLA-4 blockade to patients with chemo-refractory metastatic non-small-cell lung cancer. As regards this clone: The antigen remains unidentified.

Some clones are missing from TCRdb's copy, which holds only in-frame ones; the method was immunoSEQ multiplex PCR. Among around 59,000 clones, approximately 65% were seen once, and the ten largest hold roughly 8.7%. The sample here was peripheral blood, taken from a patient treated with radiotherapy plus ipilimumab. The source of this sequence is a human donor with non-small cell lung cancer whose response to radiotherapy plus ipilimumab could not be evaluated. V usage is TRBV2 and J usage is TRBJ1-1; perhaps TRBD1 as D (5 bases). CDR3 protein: CASSVRDGTEAFF. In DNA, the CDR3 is TGTGCCAGCAGTGTGCGGGACGGCACTGAAGCTTTCTTT.